Sequencing of this T cell receptor (beta chain) was carried out in a study of T cells in Graves' hyperthyroidism and ophthalmopathy. Amplification of TCR beta CDR3 regions was performed using RNA transcripts as template. A first-round RT-PCR of the TCR CDR3 used the HTBI primer set. TCRdb re-called the multiplex PCR reads with MiXCR, one entry per CDR3 protein. This sample has a few hundred thousand distinct CDR3 sequences, with more than 15% found just once. With V trimmed by 4 bases and J by 5 bases, 7 bases remained unmatched. This CDR3 has 16 residues. Germline V lookup: CDR1 SGHTA, CDR2 FQGNSA. The V and J genes are TRBV7-2 and TRBJ2-3; 12 positions agree with TRBD2. Sample: blood. The TCR comes from a woman aged 18-30 years with Graves' ophthalmopathy. In DNA, the CDR3 is TGTGCCAGCAGCTGGGGGGTGGGACTAGCGGGAGATACGCAGTATTTT. Protein sequence: CASSWGVGLAGDTQYF.